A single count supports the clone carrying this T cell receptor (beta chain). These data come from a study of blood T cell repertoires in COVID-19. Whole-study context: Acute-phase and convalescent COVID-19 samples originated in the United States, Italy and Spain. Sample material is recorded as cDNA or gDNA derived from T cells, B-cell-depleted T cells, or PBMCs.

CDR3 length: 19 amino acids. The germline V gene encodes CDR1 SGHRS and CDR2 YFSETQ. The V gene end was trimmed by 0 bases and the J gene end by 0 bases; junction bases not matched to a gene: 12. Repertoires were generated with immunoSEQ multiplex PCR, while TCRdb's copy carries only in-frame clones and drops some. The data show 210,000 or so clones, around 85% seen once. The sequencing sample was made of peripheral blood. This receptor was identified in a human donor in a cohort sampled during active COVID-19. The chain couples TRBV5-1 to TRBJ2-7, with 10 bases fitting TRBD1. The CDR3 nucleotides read TGCGCCAGCAGCTTGGCCCCGCTGGGACAGGGGTCTGCCTCCTACGAGCAGTACTTC. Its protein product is CASSLAPLGQGSASYEQYF.